The sequence of this T cell receptor (beta chain) was determined in a study of blood T cell repertoires in COVID-19. Study details: PBMCs, B-cell-depleted T cells, or T cells were the source of the cDNA or gDNA that made up the material.

In the authors' workflow: Amplification with reference gene primers provided the estimates of nucleated cell counts. Using immunoSEQ multiplex PCR, the repertoire was profiled, and TCRdb retains in-frame clones only, with some absent. V and J calls plus clone size are reproduced from that table; the DNA served to infer D and trimming. The sample carries 250,000 to 350,000 clones, approximately 91% recorded once. Enrolment of Seattle patients took place during active infection, and they were followed longitudinally. Sequencing was performed on peripheral blood. This TCR derives from a woman in her thirties with COVID-19, enrolled during active disease.

CDR3 region: CASSLGTSVYEQYF. Here the CDR3 DNA reads TGCGCCAGCAGCTTGGGGACTAGCGTATACGAGCAGTACTTC. The chain carries TRBV5-1 and TRBJ2-7, with TRBD2 matching over 9 bases. Germline CDR1 and CDR2: SGHRS and YFSETQ. This CDR3 is built from 14 residues. The junction had 2 bases not matched to a gene; V was cut back by 0 bases and J by 4 bases. The whole variable domain, remainder taken from reference TRBV5-1 and TRBJ2-7, is KAGVTQTPRYLIKTRGQQVTLSCSPISGHRSVSWYQQTPGQGLQFLFEYFSETQRNKGNFPGRFSGRQFSNSRSEMNVSTLELGDSALYLCASSLGTSVYEQYFGPGTRLTVT.